This passage covers 22 T cell receptor beta chains from one sample sequenced in a study of T cells in women clearing cervical HPV infection. Measured with immunoSEQ multiplex PCR; TCRdb has only the in-frame clones, and not every one. Its table records around 30,000 clones. Source material: blood buffy coat. These receptors came from a woman between 18 and 70 years old with a cervical HPV16 infection that either progressed to CIN3+ or cleared (not recorded which).

CDR3 amino acids: CASSLPREETQYF. The sequenced part of the CDR3 DNA is TGTGCCAGCAGCTTGCCACGCGAAGAGACG. This chain links TRBV7-8 with TRBJ2-3; D not certain. The read ends 3 residues early relative to the CDR3; the germline J gene fills the gap. Germline V gene lookup returns CDR1 SGHVS and CDR2 FQNEAQ. This CDR3 region has 13 residues.

To note about this clone: The CDR3 end falls 3 residues outside the read, so it is completed with the germline J gene. This chain uses TRBV20-1 with TRBJ2-1; possibly TRBD2 for D (6 bases). The germline V gene has CDR1 DFQATT and CDR2 SNEGSKA (reference sequence). V lost 3 bases, J lost 9 bases, and 18 bases lay in between. The CDR3 has 14 amino acids. The CDR3 protein is CSASPGGRFGEQFF. The covered CDR3 bases are TGCAGTGCTAGCCCCGGGGGTAGGTTTGGTGAG.

Notes on this clone: The read halts 3 residues ahead of the CDR3 end, with the missing end drawn from the germline J gene. This chain links TRBV7-8 with TRBJ2-5; the D gene is possibly TRBD2 (6 bases). Trimming left V 0 bases short and J 4 bases short, with 15 bases between. CDR1 is SGHVS and CDR2 is FQNEAQ in the germline V gene. The CDR3 totals 16 residues. CDR3 bases read: TGTGCCAGCAGCTTAGCGATGCAGGGAGGCGTAGAGACC. It yields the protein CASSLAMQGGVET. In full, the CDR3 reads CASSLAMQGGVETQYF.

Comments on this clone: The read is 3 residues too short to cover the CDR3 end, so that end is filled in from the germline J gene. The chain carries TRBV7-9 and TRBJ2-7, with 9 bases that match TRBD2. In germline, CDR1 is SEHNR, CDR2 FQNEAQ (reference sequence). This CDR3 is 15 amino acids long. V shed 2 bases and J 5 bases; nucleotides not matched to a gene: 7. CDR3 DNA, as far as it was read: TGTGCCAGCAGCTTACATAGCGGGAGAACCGACGAG. It codes for CASSLHSGRTDE. The entire CDR3 protein is CASSLHSGRTDEQYF. Filled out from reference TRBV7-9 and TRBJ2-7, the complete variable domain reads DTGVSQNPRHKITKRGQNVTFRCDPISEHNRLYWYRQTLGQGPEFLTYFQNEAQLEKSRLLSDRFSAERPKGSFSTLEIQRTEQGDSAMYLCASSLHSGRTDEQYFGPGTRLTVT.

With regard to this clone: The read finishes 3 residues shy of the CDR3 end, and the germline J gene is used to complete it. The rearrangement uses TRBV2 and TRBJ2-1; perhaps TRBD1 as D (8 bases). The CDR3 has 19 residues. Germline V lookup: CDR1 SNHLY, CDR2 FYNNEI. Trimming shortened V by 9 bases and J by 0 bases, and 27 bases separated the two germline ends. The CDR3 loop is CASLPDRVDTGGSYNEQFF. The covered CDR3 bases are TGTGCCAGTCTACCGGACAGGGTTGATACGGGGGGCTCCTACAATGAG.

As regards this clone: The sequence runs out 3 residues before the end of the CDR3; the remainder is reconstructed from the germline J gene. The V call is TRBV19, the J call TRBJ2-1, with TRBD2 identical over 10 bases. The V gene's germline CDR1 is LNHDA and CDR2 SQIVND (reference sequence). Germline trimming cut 6 bases from V and 1 base from J; bases unmatched to any gene: 3. There are 15 residues in the CDR3. The covered CDR3 bases are TGTGCCAGTAGCTGGACTAGCGGTTCCTACAATGAG. Translation gives CASSWTSGSYNE. In full, the CDR3 reads CASSWTSGSYNEQFF.

In regard to this clone: The CDR3 is cut off 3 residues early in the read; its end comes from the germline J gene. V gene TRBV6-2 or TRBV6-3 combines with J gene TRBJ2-4, with a tentative D call TRBD1 (6 bases). The germline gives CDR1 MNHEY, CDR2 SVGEGT. V was trimmed by 5 bases and J by 0 bases, leaving 17 bases between them. This CDR3 is 17 amino acids long. CDR3 DNA, as far as it was read: TGTGCCAGCAGTCAGGACAGAAGAGCCCTAGCCAAAAACATT. Its translation is CASSQDRRALAKNI. The entire CDR3 is CASSQDRRALAKNIQYF.

With respect to this clone: The DNA ends 3 residues before the CDR3 does, and the rest of the CDR3 is filled in from the germline J gene. The chain recombines TRBV2 with TRBJ2-7; tentatively, D is TRBD2 (6 bases). Trimming left V 7 bases short and J 1 base short, with 14 bases between. Germline CDR1 is SNHLY and CDR2 is FYNNEI. The CDR3 covers 14 residues. The chain's CDR3 is CASKERAGSYEQYF. Partial CDR3 DNA: TGTGCCAGCAAGGAGCGGGCTGGATCCTACGAG.

A remark on this clone: The read ends 3 residues before the CDR3 terminus; that terminus is restored from the germline J gene. The rearrangement links TRBV18 to TRBJ2-5; TRBD2 is a possible D gene (6 bases). Trimming removed 3 bases from V and 4 bases from J, with 12 bases in between. The CDR3 totals 14 residues. CDR1 and CDR2 from the germline V gene are KGHSH and LQKENI. CDR3 DNA, as far as it was read: TGTGCCAGCTCACCCGTCTTGGGGGGAGAGACC. It translates to CASSPVLGGET. The entire CDR3 sequence reads CASSPVLGGETQYF.

With regard to this clone: Sequencing ends 3 residues short of the CDR3 end; the germline J gene provides the rest. This chain joins TRBV20-1 and TRBJ2-5, with TRBD1 as a possible D gene (5 bases). Trimming took off 5 bases at V and 4 bases at J, with 14 bases between the two ends. CDR1 and CDR2 from the germline V gene are DFQATT and SNEGSKA (reference sequence). There are 13 residues in the CDR3. The CDR3 sequence: CSAPRGDGETQYF. The sequenced CDR3 bases are TGCAGTGCTCCTAGGGGTGACGGAGAGACC.

The CDR3 bases that were read are TGTGCCAGTAGTATGTCTCGGGGGGGTCCCTACGAC. As protein: CASSMSRGGPYD. The full CDR3 sequence reads CASSMSRGGPYDYTF. The chain is built from TRBV19 and TRBJ1-2, with a tentative D call TRBD1 (5 bases). Read sequence stops 3 residues before the CDR3 end, and the germline J gene provides the missing end. Germline V gives CDR1 LNHDA, CDR2 SQIVND (reference sequence). The CDR3 contains 15 residues.

Regarding this clone: The read terminates 3 residues before the CDR3 end, so the remaining end is supplied by the germline J gene. V gene TRBV30 combines with J gene TRBJ1-6; TRBD1 aligns across 9 bases. The CDR3 length is 17 residues. The germline gives CDR1 GTSNPN, CDR2 SVGIG (reference sequence). V shed 1 base and J 3 bases; nucleotides not matched to a gene: 7. CDR3 DNA, as far as it was read: TGTGCCTGGAGTGGTCGACAGGGGGTAATCTATAATTCACCC. Its translation: CAWSGRQGVIYNSP. The whole CDR3 protein reads CAWSGRQGVIYNSPLHF.

Concerning this clone itself: The CDR3 extends 3 residues past the end of the read, so its final part is completed from the germline J gene. The V and J genes are TRBV2 and TRBJ1-5, with D possibly being TRBD1 (6 bases). The CDR3 contains 15 residues. From germline, CDR1 is SNHLY and CDR2 FYNNEI. With 4 bases removed from V and 1 base from J, the gap between germline ends came to 11 bases. CDR3 amino acids: CASSVPQGSNQPQHF. The CDR3 DNA, read in part, is TGTGCCAGCAGTGTTCCACAGGGAAGCAATCAGCCC.

About this clone: The sequence runs out 3 residues before the end of the CDR3; the remainder is reconstructed from the germline J gene. The V and J genes are TRBV5-1 and TRBJ2-2; D possibly corresponds to TRBD1 (6 bases). The CDR3 contains 16 residues. In germline, CDR1 is SGHRS, CDR2 YFSETQ. The V gene lost 0 bases and the J gene lost 2 bases, with 11 bases spanning the gap. The CDR3 loop is CASSLGDRQNTGELFF. The CDR3 bases that were read are TGCGCCAGCAGCTTGGGAGACAGGCAAAACACCGGGGAG.

Regarding this clone: The read finishes 3 residues shy of the CDR3 end, and the germline J gene is used to complete it. This rearrangement joins TRBV19 to TRBJ2-7; the match to TRBD1 covers 7 bases. The J segment lost 2 bases and the V segment lost 1 base, leaving 5 bases of the junction unmatched. There are 15 residues in the CDR3. Per germline, CDR1 LNHDA and CDR2 SQIVND (reference sequence). The CDR3 spells CASSIGTGLTYEQYF. CDR3 DNA, as far as it was read: TGTGCCAGTAGTATAGGGACAGGTCTTACCTACGAG.

CDR3 bases read: TGTGCCAGCAGCTTAGGACTAGCGGGAGTCAATGAG. It codes for CASSLGLAGVNE. The full CDR3 reads CASSLGLAGVNEQFF. The chain employs TRBV7-2 and TRBJ2-1; TRBD2 agrees at 12 bases. Read data end 3 residues before the CDR3 end; the end is taken from the germline J gene. This CDR3 spans 15 amino acids. In germline, CDR1 is SGHTA, CDR2 FQGNSA. The junction had 1 base not matched to a gene; V was cut back by 1 base and J by 6 bases. Full variable domain (rest looked up from reference TRBV7-2 and TRBJ2-1): GAGVSQSPSNKVTEKGKDVELRCDPISGHTALYWYRQSLGQGLEFLIYFQGNSAPDKSGLPSDRFSAERTGGSVSTLTIQRTQQEDSAVYLCASSLGLAGVNEQFFGPGTRLTVL.

A word on this clone: The read ends 3 residues before the CDR3 terminus; that terminus is restored from the germline J gene. The chain carries TRBV20-1 and TRBJ2-7; 11 bases fit TRBD2. V lost 5 bases, J lost 6 bases, and 6 bases stayed unmatched. The germline V gene has CDR1 DFQATT and CDR2 SNEGSKA (reference sequence). There are 13 residues in the CDR3. CDR3 residues: CSAETSGIREQYF. CDR3 DNA (partial): TGCAGTGCTGAGACTAGCGGGATTCGCGAG.

About this clone itself: The read ends 3 residues before the CDR3 terminus; that terminus is restored from the germline J gene. V usage is TRBV7-6 and J usage is TRBJ2-7; 10 nucleotides match TRBD2. Germline CDR1 is SGHVS and CDR2 is FNYEAQ. The V gene end was trimmed by 6 bases and the J gene end by 3 bases; junction bases not matched to a gene: 5. The CDR3 has 14 amino acids. CDR3 sequence: CASSQAGGFYEQYF. The CDR3 DNA, read in part, is TGTGCCAGCAGTCAAGCGGGAGGGTTCTACGAG.

About this clone itself: The missing CDR3 end, 3 residues past where the read stops, is filled in from the germline J gene. V and J are TRBV7-8 and TRBJ2-3, with 10 bases identical to TRBD2. From germline, CDR1 is SGHVS and CDR2 FQNEAQ. The V segment lost 1 base and the J segment 2 bases; nucleotides outside the gene matches: 9. CDR3 length: 18 amino acids. This CDR3 reads CASSLGSSGGRPTDTQYF. The sequenced CDR3 bases are TGTGCCAGCAGCTTAGGCTCTAGCGGGGGCCGCCCCACAGATACG.

Details on this clone: The missing CDR3 end, 3 residues past where the read stops, is filled in from the germline J gene. The rearrangement links TRBV7-2 to TRBJ2-5; TRBD1 might be the D (6 bases). V was trimmed by 5 bases and J by 2 bases, leaving 15 bases between them. Per germline, CDR1 SGHTA and CDR2 FQGNSA. This CDR3 comprises 15 residues. The CDR3 here is CASSGQGSRQETQYF. The covered CDR3 bases are TGTGCCAGCAGCGGGCAGGGGAGTCGTCAAGAGACC.

As for this clone: The sequenced fragment ends 3 residues before the CDR3 boundary, so the rest is inferred from the germline J gene. The chain carries TRBV13 and TRBJ2-7; 8 bases agree with TRBD2. The germline gives CDR1 PRHDT, CDR2 FYEKMQ (reference sequence). V gave up 3 bases and J gave up 0 bases; unmatched junction bases: 4. The CDR3 totals 15 residues. Partial CDR3 DNA: TGTGCCAGCAGCTTCGGGGGGGGAAGCTCCTACGAG. Protein product: CASSFGGGSSYE. The entire CDR3 sequence reads CASSFGGGSSYEQYF.

As for this clone: The CDR3 end is not reached by the read, which stops 3 residues before it; the germline J gene fills it in. The chain links TRBV7-8 to TRBJ2-2; 8 bases align to TRBD2. Trimming removed 2 bases from V and 3 bases from J; junction bases left unmatched: 5. CDR1 SGHVS and CDR2 FQNEAQ come from the germline V gene. The CDR3 spans 16 residues. This chain's CDR3 is CASSLRAGDYTGELFF. CDR3 DNA (partial): TGTGCCAGCAGCTTAAGAGCGGGAGATTACACCGGGGAG.